One and the same sample provided the 7 T cell receptor beta chains below, sequenced in a study of blood T cell repertoires in COVID-19. Profiled with immunoSEQ multiplex PCR; TCRdb holds only in-frame clones, not every one. The sample has about 120,000 clones, over 75% seen once; the top ten hold approximately 5%. What was sequenced was peripheral blood. The receptors come from a woman between 65 and 79 years old with acute or convalescent COVID-19.

The gene calls are TRBV11-3 and TRBJ1-5, with D unresolved. CDR1 SGHNT and CDR2 YENEEA come from the germline V gene. This CDR3 is 15 amino acids long. The ends were cut back, 3 bases at V and 2 bases at J, with 11 bases in the middle. In DNA, the CDR3 is TGTGCCAGCAGCTTCGATCCAGGCGGCAATCAGCCCCAGCATTTT. Encoded protein: CASSFDPGGNQPQHF.

This clone was counted only a few times. The chain has TRBV7-2 and TRBJ1-3; D gene unclear. In germline, CDR1 is SGHTA, CDR2 FQGNSA. This CDR3 has 14 amino acids. The ends were cut back, 4 bases at V and 3 bases at J, with 10 bases in the middle. The CDR3 bases are TGTGCCAGCAGCTCGACACGGGATGGAAACACCATATATTTT. It is translated as CASSSTRDGNTIYF. Full variable domain (rest looked up from reference TRBV7-2 and TRBJ1-3): GAGVSQSPSNKVTEKGKDVELRCDPISGHTALYWYRQSLGQGLEFLIYFQGNSAPDKSGLPSDRFSAERTGGSVSTLTIQRTQQEDSAVYLCASSSTRDGNTIYFGEGSWLTVV.

V and J are TRBV5-8 and TRBJ2-3; 12 bases agree with TRBD2. The CDR3 is 18 amino acids. J lost 0 bases, V lost 4 bases, and 9 bases had no gene match. The germline gives CDR1 SGHTS, CDR2 YDEGEE. CDR3 amino acids: CASSPLAGGPRSTDTQYF. CDR3 nucleotides: TGTGCCAGCAGCCCTCTAGCGGGGGGGCCCCGGAGCACAGATACGCAGTATTTT. Supplemented by reference TRBV5-8 and TRBJ2-3, the full variable domain reads EAGVTQSPTHLIKTRGQQATLRCSPISGHTSVYWYQQALGLGLQFLLWYDEGEERNRGNFPPRFSGRQFPNYSSELNVNALELEDSALYLCASSPLAGGPRSTDTQYFGPGTRLTVL.

This chain connects TRBV5-1 to TRBJ2-2, with D tentatively TRBD2 (6 bases). The CDR3 extends over 15 amino acids. Germline lookup yields CDR1 SGHRS and CDR2 YFSETQ. Trimming left V 4 bases short and J 4 bases short, with 14 bases between. The CDR3 loop reads CASSPGTPSTGELFF. Here the CDR3 DNA reads TGCGCCAGCAGCCCCGGGACTCCTTCCACCGGGGAGCTGTTTTTT.

The chain employs TRBV7-9 and TRBJ2-1; 12 nucleotides agree with TRBD2. V trimming: 4 bases; J trimming: 9 bases; junction bases outside the gene matches: 7. Looked up from germline, CDR1 is SEHNR and CDR2 is FQNEAQ (reference sequence). The CDR3 contains 15 residues. CDR3 amino acids: CASSSGLAGLGEQFF. In nucleotides, the CDR3 is TGTGCCAGCAGCTCCGGACTAGCGGGATTAGGTGAGCAGTTCTTC.

The rearrangement joins TRBV7-8 to TRBJ2-7; a weak D match, TRBD1 (6 bases). Germline V gene lookup returns CDR1 SGHVS and CDR2 FQNEAQ. The CDR3 contains 16 residues. V was shortened by 5 bases and J by 1 base, with 18 bases between the two germline ends. In DNA form, the CDR3 reads TGTGCCAGCAGCCCGCGGGCAGGGGCGGAGTCCTACGAGCAGTACGTC. Amino acid sequence: CASSPRAGAESYEQYV.

The J gene is TRBJ2-3, the V gene TRBV15; 10 bases are shared with TRBD2. This CDR3 has 17 amino acids. Trimming at V came to 0 bases and at J to 5 bases, leaving 8 bases not matched to a gene. Germline V lookup: CDR1 LNHNV, CDR2 YYDKDF (reference sequence). The CDR3 loop is CATSRDLSGGAGDTQYF. The CDR3 bases are TGTGCCACCAGCAGAGACCTGAGCGGGGGGGCGGGAGATACGCAGTATTTT.